The next 27 T cell receptor beta chains were all read from a single sample in a study of Graves' ophthalmopathy and Graves' hyperthyroidism. Researchers took RNA transcripts and amplified TCR beta CDR3 regions from them. HTBI-primed RT-PCR formed the first round, and a multiplex PCR formed the second. TCRdb reprocessed the multiplex PCR reads with MiXCR, giving one entry per CDR3 protein. The sample yields some 370,000 distinct CDR3 sequences, about 18% seen once. The sequenced material came from peripheral blood. These TCRs come from an adult woman with stable Graves' hyperthyroidism.

This clonotype has a count of ten or more. The gene calls are TRBV27 and TRBJ2-7, with 10 bases lining up with TRBD2. V dropped 4 bases and J dropped 5; count of bases not matched to a gene: 8. This CDR3 is 15 amino acids long. The germline CDR1 and CDR2 sequences are MNHEY and SMNVEV (reference sequence). The CDR3 DNA reads TGTGCCAGCAGTTCCGCTAGCGGGAGAGGAGACGAGCAGTACTTC. Protein sequence: CASSSASGRGDEQYF.

This clonotype was picked up many times. The chain has TRBV24-1 and TRBJ2-5; a weak D match, TRBD1 (6 bases). Germline V gives CDR1 KGHDR, CDR2 SFDVKD. CDR3 size: 13 residues. Between the trimmed V and J ends, which lost 4 bases and 2 bases, there was a span of 7 bases. The CDR3 bases are TGTGCCACCAGTGAAACAGGGCAAGAGACCCAGTACTTC. Amino acids: CATSETGQETQYF.

This clonotype was recorded at least ten times. The chain recombines TRBV9 with TRBJ2-7; weak D call: TRBD2 (6 bases). The V gene's germline CDR1 is SGDLS and CDR2 YYNGEE. The CDR3 spans 13 residues. V lost 3 bases to trimming and J lost 3 bases, with 10 bases between them. The CDR3 region is CASSAGSGYEQYF. The CDR3 DNA is TGTGCCAGCAGCGCAGGTAGCGGCTACGAGCAGTACTTC.

The rearrangement links TRBV18 to TRBJ2-1, with a weak D call TRBD1 (6 bases). Looked up from germline, CDR1 is KGHSH and CDR2 is LQKENI. Between the trimmed V and J ends, which lost 8 bases and 8 bases, there was a span of 13 bases. The CDR3 loop spans 12 amino acids. CDR3 loop: CASQDSRYEQFF. The CDR3 coding sequence is TGTGCCAGCCAGGACAGTCGGTATGAGCAGTTCTTC.

This clonotype was found many times. The rearrangement links TRBV20-1 to TRBJ1-5; D ambiguous. Per germline, CDR1 DFQATT and CDR2 SNEGSKA (reference sequence). V was clipped by 3 bases and J by 4 bases, with 7 bases between them. This CDR3 is 12 amino acids long. CDR3 amino acids: CSARKGNQPQHF. The DNA of the CDR3 is TGCAGTGCTAGGAAAGGGAATCAGCCCCAGCATTTT.

There are many counts of this clonotype. The chain combines TRBV28 with TRBJ2-7; 8 bases fit TRBD2. CDR1 is MDHEN, CDR2 SYDVKM, per germline. The V gene end was trimmed by 6 bases and the J gene end by 2 bases; junction bases not matched to a gene: 12. The CDR3 totals 16 residues. CDR3 nucleotides: TGTGCCAGCAGCCCTAAAACTAGCGGCCATACCTACGAGCAGTACTTC. Residues: CASSPKTSGHTYEQYF.

In this sample, this clonotype turned up many times. The chain couples TRBV2 to TRBJ2-2; D unresolved. Looked up from germline, CDR1 is SNHLY and CDR2 is FYNNEI. The CDR3 is made up of 13 amino acids. Trimming removed 3 bases from V and 7 bases from J, with 9 bases in between. The DNA for the CDR3 is TGTGCCAGCAGTGACCTCGGGCACGGGGAGCTGTTTTTT. Its protein product is CASSDLGHGELFF.

The rearrangement uses TRBV7-8 and TRBJ1-2; no clear D. Deletions cut 0 bases from V and 6 bases from J, with 17 bases between. Per germline, CDR1 SGHVS and CDR2 FQNEAQ. The CDR3 contains 16 residues. DNA of the CDR3: TGTGCCAGCAGCTTAGCCCGAACGAATCGGCAAAATGGCTACACCTTC. This gives the protein CASSLARTNRQNGYTF. Filled out from reference TRBV7-8 and TRBJ1-2, the complete variable domain reads GAGVSQSPRYKVAKRGQDVALRCDPISGHVSLFWYQQALGQGPEFLTYFQNEAQLDKSGLPSDRFFAERPEGSVSTLKIQRTQQEDSAVYLCASSLARTNRQNGYTFGSGTRLTVV.

This clonotype was observed at least ten times. The chain recombines TRBV7-9 with TRBJ1-1; D not certain. Germline CDR1 is SEHNR and CDR2 is FQNEAQ (reference sequence). The V end was cut by 4 bases, the J end by 3 bases, with 12 bases between. There are 14 residues in the CDR3. The CDR3 DNA sequence: TGTGCCAGCAGCTCGATGGGGAGGCACACTGAAGCTTTCTTT. Protein: CASSSMGRHTEAFF.

This clonotype has at least ten counts. V and J are TRBV6-2 or TRBV6-3 and TRBJ2-7; D remains unclear. This CDR3 comprises 15 residues. Germline lookup yields CDR1 MNHEY and CDR2 SVGEGT. V gave up 2 bases and J gave up 0 bases, with 11 bases separating them. In DNA, the CDR3 is TGTGCCAGCAGTTACACCGTACTGGGCTCCTACGAGCAGTACTTC. Its protein product is CASSYTVLGSYEQYF.

This clonotype was detected many times. This CDR3 reads CATSDNYGLAQETQYF. The CDR3 DNA follows: TGTGCCACCAGTGACAACTACGGACTGGCCCAAGAGACCCAGTACTTC. J is TRBJ2-5 and V is TRBV24-1, with a possible D match to TRBD2 (5 bases). CDR3 length: 16 residues. Germline lookup yields CDR1 KGHDR and CDR2 SFDVKD. V gave up 4 bases and J gave up 1 base, with 15 bases separating them.

This clonotype was counted ten times or more. The chain employs TRBV28 and TRBJ2-2, with D possibly TRBD2 on 5 matching bases. Germline lookup yields CDR1 MDHEN and CDR2 SYDVKM. The CDR3 consists of 14 residues. V lost 1 base and J 4 bases, leaving 7 bases between the germline ends. CDR3: CASSLYRGTGELFF. Here the CDR3 DNA reads TGTGCCAGCAGTTTATACCGGGGCACCGGGGAGCTGTTTTTT.

This clonotype was counted ten times or more. The J gene is TRBJ2-7, the V gene TRBV7-9; 7 positions agree with TRBD1. Trimming at V came to 1 base and at J to 5 bases, leaving 5 bases not matched to a gene. The germline V gene encodes CDR1 SEHNR and CDR2 FQNEAQ (reference sequence). This CDR3 comprises 14 residues. CDR3 sequence (DNA): TGTGCCAGCAGCTTAGACTGGACAGGTAACGAGCAGTACTTC. The encoded protein is CASSLDWTGNEQYF. Combining the CDR3 with reference TRBV7-9 and TRBJ2-7 gives the whole variable domain DTGVSQNPRHKITKRGQNVTFRCDPISEHNRLYWYRQTLGQGPEFLTYFQNEAQLEKSRLLSDRFSAERPKGSFSTLEIQRTEQGDSAMYLCASSLDWTGNEQYFGPGTRLTVT.

This clonotype was observed at least ten times. Since no conserved phenylalanine or tryptophan closes the CDR3, a read error is the likely cause. This chain connects TRBV29-1 to TRBJ2-2; possible D gene TRBD2, 5 bases. CDR1 SQVTM and CDR2 ANQGSEA come from the germline V gene. The CDR3 consists of 13 residues. In DNA form, the CDR3 reads TGCACCGTAGAGGGATCGGTTCCCGGGGAGCTGTTTCTT. This sequence encodes CTVEGSVPGELFL.

In this sample, this clonotype turned up many times. The CDR3 reads CSVAGSGSDTGELFF. In DNA, the CDR3 is TGCAGCGTGGCTGGGAGTGGAAGTGATACCGGGGAGCTGTTTTTT. The chain carries TRBV29-1 and TRBJ2-2, with D maybe TRBD2 (5 bases). The ends were cut back, 6 bases at V and 5 bases at J, with 19 bases in the middle. The CDR3 length is 15 residues. CDR1 is SQVTM, CDR2 ANQGSEA, per germline.

This clonotype was counted at least ten times. This rearrangement joins TRBV12-3 or TRBV12-4 to TRBJ1-5; the D is unclear. The CDR3 is made up of 12 amino acids. V lost 2 bases to trimming and J lost 6 bases, with 5 bases between them. The CDR3 DNA is TGTGCCAGCAGTTTATTCGGTCAGCCCCAGCATTTT. As protein: CASSLFGQPQHF.

Points on this clonotype: The conserved phenylalanine or tryptophan normally closing the CDR3 is absent here, so this likely arose from a read error. The chain carries TRBV6-1 and TRBJ2-5; TRBD1 or TRBD2 may be the D gene (5 bases each). V lost 10 bases and J lost 9, with 18 bases in between. This CDR3 comprises 12 residues. The V gene's germline CDR1 is MNHNS and CDR2 SASEGT. Here the CDR3 DNA reads TGTGCCATCACGAGGGGAACGGAGTCCCAGTACTAC. Residues: CAITRGTESQYY.

This clonotype was counted ten times or more. The V and J genes are TRBV5-6 and TRBJ1-1; D is unclear. V was cut by 4 bases and J by 1 base, with 14 bases left in between. The CDR3 is 15 amino acids. Germline lookup yields CDR1 SGHDT and CDR2 YYEEEE. CDR3 protein: CASSPLARTNTEAFF. CDR3 sequence (DNA): TGTGCCAGCAGCCCCCTGGCCAGGACGAACACTGAAGCTTTCTTT. The full variable domain, its missing parts supplied by reference TRBV5-6 and TRBJ1-1, is DAGVTQSPTHLIKTRGQQVTLRCSPKSGHDTVSWYQQALGQGPQFIFQYYEEEERQRGNFPDRFSGHQFPNYSSELNVNALLLGDSALYLCASSPLARTNTEAFFGQGTRLTVV.

This clonotype was counted many times. The gene calls are TRBV6-2 or TRBV6-3 and TRBJ1-1; D is perhaps TRBD1 (5 bases). Germline V lookup: CDR1 MNHEY, CDR2 SVGEGT. This CDR3 is 16 amino acids long. V was cut by 0 bases and J by 7 bases, with 18 bases left in between. CDR3 sequence: CASSYSSGEGAYEAFF. In DNA form, the CDR3 reads TGTGCCAGCAGTTACTCTTCAGGTGAAGGGGCCTATGAAGCTTTCTTT.

This clonotype was observed at least ten times. J is TRBJ2-4 and V is TRBV4-1, with D unresolved. With 2 bases removed from V and 2 bases from J, the gap between germline ends came to 13 bases. CDR1 and CDR2 (germline): MGHRA, YSYEKL. The CDR3 is 16 amino acids. CDR3 sequence (DNA): TGCGCCAGCAGCCAACCCAGGAGCACGACCAAAAACATTCAGTACTTC. This translates into CASSQPRSTTKNIQYF.

There are many counts of this clonotype. The chain is built from TRBV20-1 and TRBJ1-2; tentatively, D is TRBD1 (6 bases). The CDR3 has 13 residues. Germline V lookup: CDR1 DFQATT, CDR2 SNEGSKA (reference sequence). V dropped 6 bases and J dropped 5 bases, with 16 bases sitting between them. The CDR3 sequence: CSAPGGGRYGYTF. Here the CDR3 DNA reads TGCAGTGCCCCTGGGGGGGGCCGATATGGCTACACCTTC.

Many counts were recorded for this clonotype. The V call is TRBV6-1, the J call TRBJ2-7; D is possibly TRBD1 (8 bases). Trimming pared 5 bases from V and 2 bases from J, leaving 13 bases between. This CDR3 region has 14 residues. The germline V gene has CDR1 MNHNS and CDR2 SASEGT. CDR3 in DNA: TGTGCCAGCAGTAATACAGGGGGGGCCTACGAGCAGTACTTC. This sequence encodes CASSNTGGAYEQYF.

This clonotype came up once. Since the CDR3 does not end with the conserved phenylalanine or tryptophan, this likely comes from a read error. The chain is built from TRBV28 and TRBJ2-7; tentative D call: TRBD1 (6 bases). V was trimmed by 9 bases and J by 4 bases, leaving 13 bases between them. The germline V gene encodes CDR1 MDHEN and CDR2 SYDVKM. This CDR3 contains 12 residues. The CDR3 nucleotides read TGTGCCAGTAGGAAACAGGGTTACGAGCAGTACTAC. Its translation: CASRKQGYEQYY.

This clonotype was detected ten times or more. V usage is TRBV4-2 and J usage is TRBJ1-1; D is unresolved. Germline CDR1 reads LGHNA; CDR2 reads YNFKEQ. The germline V and J ends were trimmed by 4 bases and 3 bases, with 21 bases remaining between them. The CDR3 has 17 amino acids. This CDR3 reads CASSPRIGRAGDTEAFF. The CDR3 DNA is TGTGCCAGCAGCCCTAGAATCGGCCGGGCCGGGGACACTGAAGCTTTCTTT.

V usage is TRBV7-8 and J usage is TRBJ1-6; no definite D call. Trimming pared 4 bases from V and 7 bases from J, leaving 11 bases between. The CDR3 totals 14 residues. Germline lookup yields CDR1 SGHVS and CDR2 FQNEAQ. The CDR3 DNA reads as TGTGCCAGCAGCTCGTCGGGTGAGAATTCACCCCTCCACTTT. Protein: CASSSSGENSPLHF.

At least ten counts were recorded for this clonotype. J is TRBJ2-5 and V is TRBV4-1, with 9 bases identical to TRBD2. Germline trimming cut 4 bases from V and 2 bases from J; bases unmatched to any gene: 5. CDR1 MGHRA and CDR2 YSYEKL come from the germline V gene. The CDR3 contains 15 residues. The CDR3 DNA follows: TGCGCCAGCAGCCCGGGACTAGCACGGCAAGAGACCCAGTACTTC. Translation gives CASSPGLARQETQYF.

This clonotype was detected many times. This chain links TRBV2 with TRBJ1-2, with TRBD1 matching over 9 bases. CDR3 size: 14 residues. V dropped 5 bases and J dropped 4; count of bases not matched to a gene: 5. Germline assignment: CDR1 SNHLY and CDR2 FYNNEI. DNA for the CDR3: TGTGCCAGCAGTCGTACAGGGGGCGGCTATGGCTACACCTTC. It yields the protein CASSRTGGGYGYTF. Complete variable domain (other parts from reference TRBV2 and TRBJ1-2): EPEVTQTPSHQVTQMGQEVILRCVPISNHLYFYWYRQILGQKVEFLVSFYNNEISEKSEIFDDQFSVERPDGSNFTLKIRSTKLEDSAMYFCASSRTGGGYGYTFGSGTRLTVV.